This record covers a single TCR beta chain. The target antigen is unknown. Method: immunoSEQ multiplex PCR; TCRdb's copy keeps in-frame clones and lacks some. The sample contains tens of thousands of clones, around nine tenths of which appear only once. These data belong to a study of OX40 agonist ivuxolimab in advanced cancers. This CDR3 has 14 residues. After removal of 3 bases from V and 7 bases from J, the junction contained 6 bases not matched to a gene. CDR1 and CDR2 (germline): MDHEN, SYDVKM. Overall study findings and caveats: The work left the antigen specificity of expanded peripheral T cells undetermined.

The sequence came from an adult with an advanced solid tumor such as melanoma, head and neck, liver or kidney cancer. The material sequenced was CD4+ or CD8+ T cells sorted from blood, taken in a trial of the OX40 agonist ivuxolimab. V gene TRBV28 combines with J gene TRBJ2-1; 7 positions match TRBD2. The DNA of the CDR3 is TGTGCCAGCAGTTTGTGGGAGGGAGAAAATGAGCAGTTCTTC. It specifies CASSLWEGENEQFF.